These 25 T cell receptor beta chains came from one sample sequenced in a study of shared clonotypes between healthy human individuals. Repertoires were generated with immunoSEQ multiplex PCR, while TCRdb's copy carries only in-frame clones and drops some. The table has 2,100,000 or so clones, around 95% seen once. The sample was naive CD4+ T cells sorted from blood. Documented subset: CD45RA+ positively selected. These receptors originate from a man aged 18 to 35 in good health.

V is TRBV5-1 and J is TRBJ2-7; D remains ambiguous. The CDR3 is 15 amino acids. In germline, CDR1 is SGHRS, CDR2 YFSETQ. V shed 4 bases and J shed 2 bases, with 16 bases lying between them. This CDR3 is CASSPSPRLPYEQYF. The CDR3 DNA reads TGCGCCAGCAGCCCTTCCCCCCGGCTCCCCTACGAGCAGTACTTC. The full variable domain, its missing parts supplied by reference TRBV5-1 and TRBJ2-7, is KAGVTQTPRYLIKTRGQQVTLSCSPISGHRSVSWYQQTPGQGLQFLFEYFSETQRNKGNFPGRFSGRQFSNSRSEMNVSTLELGDSALYLCASSPSPRLPYEQYFGPGTRLTVT.

The genes are TRBV9 and TRBJ2-4, with 11 bases fitting TRBD2. J lost 0 bases, V lost 7 bases, and 15 bases had no gene match. The CDR3 is 19 residues long. Per germline, CDR1 SGDLS and CDR2 YYNGEE. Written as DNA, the CDR3 is TGTGCCAGCTCCGCCGACCCGCTAGCGGGGGGACTAGCCAAAAACATTCAGTACTTC. It is translated as CASSADPLAGGLAKNIQYF.

V usage is TRBV5-1 and J usage is TRBJ1-3; D call uncertain. Germline CDR1 is SGHRS and CDR2 is YFSETQ. The CDR3 spans 14 residues. V was clipped by 1 base and J by 7 bases, with 12 bases between them. The CDR3 reads CASSLNMEMNTIYF. The CDR3 bases are TGCGCCAGCAGCTTGAACATGGAAATGAACACCATATATTTT.

V usage is TRBV10-1 and J usage is TRBJ2-2; TRBD1 matches at 7 bases. V lost 9 bases, J lost 7 bases, and 5 bases stayed unmatched. Germline assignment: CDR1 WNHNN and CDR2 SYGVQD (reference sequence). This CDR3 contains 12 residues. In nucleotides, the CDR3 is TGCGCCAGGAGACAGGGCGGCGGGGAGCTGTTTTTT. This encodes CARRQGGGELFF.

The V gene is TRBV10-3, the J gene TRBJ2-2, with TRBD2 matching 11 bases. The CDR3 covers 16 residues. Germline CDR1 ENHRY, CDR2 SYGVKD. V lost 6 bases and J lost 3; bases outside the gene matches: 6. The CDR3 loop is CAISKLAGDDTGELFF. CDR3 coding DNA: TGTGCCATCAGCAAACTAGCGGGGGACGACACCGGGGAGCTGTTTTTT.

The V gene is TRBV9, the J gene TRBJ1-1; D is uncertain. This CDR3 contains 14 residues. CDR1 is SGDLS and CDR2 is YYNGEE in the germline V gene. V was trimmed by 4 bases and J by 1 base, leaving 11 bases between them. The CDR3 DNA is TGTGCCAGCAGCAAAATGTGGGGGAACACTGAAGCTTTCTTT. It translates to CASSKMWGNTEAFF.

The J gene is TRBJ2-1, the V gene TRBV5-3; TRBD2 matches at 7 bases. TRBV5-3 is recorded as an ORF, its role being uncertain. Trimming cost V 3 bases and J 5 bases; bases outside gene matches: 8. The CDR3 consists of 15 residues. CDR3 amino acids: CARSSSGKDNNEQFF. The DNA of the CDR3 is TGTGCCAGAAGCTCGAGCGGGAAAGATAACAATGAGCAGTTCTTC.

This rearrangement joins TRBV2 to TRBJ1-3; D ambiguous. CDR3 length: 14 amino acids. V lost 7 bases, J lost 0 bases, and 10 bases lay in between. The germline V gene encodes CDR1 SNHLY and CDR2 FYNNEI. CDR3 protein: CASKGSISGNTIYF. CDR3 DNA: TGTGCCAGCAAGGGCAGCATCTCTGGAAACACCATATATTTT.

The chain joins TRBV10-3 to TRBJ2-3, with 10 bases fitting TRBD1. J lost 3 bases, V lost 8 bases, and 2 bases had no gene match. The germline V gene has CDR1 ENHRY and CDR2 SYGVKD. CDR3 length: 13 residues. Here the CDR3 reads CAIGTGATDTQYF. In DNA form, the CDR3 reads TGTGCCATCGGGACAGGGGCAACAGATACGCAGTATTTT.

V and J are TRBV5-8 and TRBJ2-3; TRBD2 might be the D (7 bases). The CDR3 has 13 amino acids. Trimming took 6 bases from V and 6 from J, leaving 14 bases between them. Germline V gene lookup returns CDR1 SGHTS and CDR2 YDEGEE. The CDR3 reads CASTLGGPDTQYF. The CDR3 DNA sequence: TGTGCCAGCACCCTCGGGGGGCCGGATACGCAGTATTTT.

This clone occurred once. The gene calls are TRBV2 and TRBJ2-1, with 11 bases lining up with TRBD2. The CDR3 length is 15 residues. The V gene end was trimmed by 6 bases and the J gene end by 8 bases; junction bases not matched to a gene: 9. The V gene's germline CDR1 is SNHLY and CDR2 FYNNEI. CDR3 region: CASSQLAGVPDEQFF. The CDR3 bases are TGTGCCAGCAGCCAACTAGCGGGAGTACCCGATGAGCAGTTCTTC.

A word on this clone: Other DNA sequences in the same sample also yield this CDR3. J is TRBJ1-2 and V is TRBV7-9, with a tentative D call TRBD1 (5 bases). Trimming left V 3 bases short and J 8 bases short, with 13 bases between. From germline, CDR1 is SEHNR and CDR2 FQNEAQ (reference sequence). The CDR3 runs 13 residues. This chain's CDR3 is CASSFRTGNGYTF. The CDR3 nucleotides are TGTGCCAGCAGCTTCCGAACAGGAAACGGCTACACCTTC.

V usage is TRBV2 and J usage is TRBJ2-6, with D perhaps TRBD2 (5 bases). The germline V gene encodes CDR1 SNHLY and CDR2 FYNNEI. V was shortened by 10 bases and J by 0 bases, with 19 bases between the two germline ends. This CDR3 has 17 residues. CDR3 DNA sequence: TGTGCCATACTTCAAGGACTGAGGATCTCTGGGGCCAACGTCCTGACTTTC. Its protein is CAILQGLRISGANVLTF.

The V call is TRBV18, the J call TRBJ1-1, with D maybe TRBD1 (5 bases). This CDR3 contains 17 residues. V was cut by 3 bases and J by 5 bases, with 22 bases left in between. CDR1 KGHSH and CDR2 LQKENI come from the germline V gene. The CDR3 protein is CASSPLTGRLLGTEAFF. CDR3 nucleotide sequence: TGTGCCAGCTCACCGCTAACGGGGCGGCTGCTGGGGACTGAAGCTTTCTTT.

V and J are TRBV25-1 and TRBJ1-2; the match to TRBD1 covers 7 bases. Trimming took 4 bases from V and 7 from J; bases not matched to a gene: 9. This CDR3 has 14 amino acids. The V gene's germline CDR1 is MGHDK and CDR2 SYGVNS. CDR3 amino acids: CASSVGTEWSGYTF. Here the CDR3 DNA reads TGTGCCAGCAGTGTTGGGACAGAATGGAGTGGCTACACCTTC.

The chain couples TRBV18 to TRBJ2-3, with a weak D call TRBD1 (5 bases). This CDR3 spans 14 amino acids. In germline, CDR1 is KGHSH, CDR2 LQKENI. Trimming cost V 3 bases and J 4 bases, with 11 bases left between them. DNA of the CDR3: TGTGCCAGCTCACCCCCCGCCAGGGCAGATACGCAGTATTTT. Protein: CASSPPARADTQYF.

This clone has a single count. The chain employs TRBV4-3 and TRBJ2-7; TRBD2 might be the D (7 bases). Germline CDR1 LGHNA, CDR2 YSLEER. This CDR3 has 16 amino acids. The V end was cut by 0 bases, the J end by 0 bases, with 12 bases between. Here the CDR3 DNA reads TGCGCCAGCAGCCAAGATACGGGGGGCGGCTCCTACGAGCAGTACTTC. Protein: CASSQDTGGGSYEQYF.

This chain joins TRBV10-3 and TRBJ1-2; 10 bases are shared with TRBD1. Germline V gives CDR1 ENHRY, CDR2 SYGVKD. J was trimmed by 4 bases and V by 7 bases; bases with no gene match: 3. The CDR3 spans 13 residues. The CDR3 region is CAINRQGAYGYTF. CDR3 nucleotide sequence: TGTGCCATCAATCGACAGGGGGCCTATGGCTACACCTTC.

The chain joins TRBV10-3 to TRBJ1-1; D might be TRBD1 (5 bases). V gave up 11 bases and J gave up 3 bases, with 19 bases separating them. Germline assignment: CDR1 ENHRY and CDR2 SYGVKD. This CDR3 has 14 amino acids. CDR3 nucleotide sequence: TGTGCCCTGGCCCAGGGAGAACCTTACACTGAAGCTTTCTTT. This encodes CALAQGEPYTEAFF.

This chain joins TRBV30 and TRBJ1-1; D unclear. The CDR3 length is 12 residues. Germline V gene data show CDR1 as GTSNPN and CDR2 as SVGIG (reference sequence). The V and J ends lost 4 bases and 6 bases respectively, with 12 bases between them. The CDR3 DNA reads TGTGCCTGGAACCCCCTCCGGGCTGAAGCTTTCTTT. As protein: CAWNPLRAEAFF. Filled out from reference TRBV30 and TRBJ1-1, the complete variable domain reads SQTIHQWPATLVQPVGSPLSLECTVEGTSNPNLYWYRQAAGRGLQLLFYSVGIGQISSEVPQNLSASRPQDRQFILSSKKLLLSDSGFYLCAWNPLRAEAFFGQGTRLTVV.

V gene TRBV6-1 combines with J gene TRBJ2-2; D is perhaps TRBD1 (6 bases). This CDR3 has 14 amino acids. The V gene lost 8 bases and the J gene lost 2 bases, with 12 bases spanning the gap. Germline V gene sequence: CDR1 MNHNS, CDR2 SASEGT. The DNA for the CDR3 is TGTGCCAGCGGTAAACAGGGAAACACCGGGGAGCTGTTTTTT. Residues: CASGKQGNTGELFF.

The chain joins TRBV2 to TRBJ1-1; 9 bases are shared with TRBD1. Germline V CDR1 and CDR2: SNHLY, FYNNEI. CDR3 size: 18 residues. Trimming took 6 bases from V and 4 from J; bases not matched to a gene: 18. CDR3 coding DNA: TGTGCCAGCAGCTCCGGGGACAGGGCGATAGGACCCCGCACTGAAGCTTTCTTT. Translation gives CASSSGDRAIGPRTEAFF.

The chain employs TRBV27 and TRBJ1-5; tentatively, D is TRBD1 (5 bases). V shed 4 bases and J shed 1 base, with 8 bases lying between them. Per germline, CDR1 MNHEY and CDR2 SMNVEV (reference sequence). The CDR3 is 14 amino acids. In nucleotides, the CDR3 is TGTGCCAGCAGTTGGGGGTCGAGCAATCAGCCCCAGCATTTT. Its translation: CASSWGSSNQPQHF.

V usage is TRBV7-2 and J usage is TRBJ1-4; no clear D gene. V lost 5 bases to trimming and J lost 8 bases, with 9 bases between them. This CDR3 spans 12 amino acids. Germline V gene lookup returns CDR1 SGHTA and CDR2 FQGNSA. Written as DNA, the CDR3 is TGTGCCAGCAGCCGCGCGGGGGAAAAACTGTTTTTT. Translated, it gives CASSRAGEKLFF.

The J gene is TRBJ2-5, the V gene TRBV5-6, with 14 positions matching TRBD2. The CDR3 is 16 amino acids. V lost 4 bases and J lost 4; bases outside the gene matches: 6. Germline CDR1 and CDR2: SGHDT and YYEEEE. The CDR3 sequence: CASSTGLAGATETQYF. For the CDR3, the DNA is TGTGCCAGCAGCACGGGACTAGCGGGGGCCACAGAGACCCAGTACTTC.